The next 14 T cell receptor beta chains were all read from a single sample in a study of OX40 agonist ivuxolimab in advanced cancers. Assay: immunoSEQ multiplex PCR; the TCRdb copy retains only in-frame clones and omits some. Here the sample spans under 65,000 clones, around 87% being singletons. The starting material was CD4+ or CD8+ T cells sorted from blood, obtained in a trial of the OX40 agonist ivuxolimab. The origin of the receptors is an adult with an advanced solid tumor such as melanoma, head and neck, liver or kidney cancer.

This rearrangement joins TRBV5-5 to TRBJ2-5; D remains ambiguous. This CDR3 has 13 residues. The V gene's germline CDR1 is SGHKS and CDR2 YYEKEE (reference sequence). Between the trimmed V and J ends, which lost 0 bases and 1 base, there was a span of 4 bases. CDR3 sequence reads: CASSLVFQETQYF. CDR3 bases: TGTGCCAGCAGCTTGGTTTTCCAAGAGACCCAGTACTTC. Supplemented by reference TRBV5-5 and TRBJ2-5, the full variable domain reads DAGVTQSPTHLIKTRGQQVTLRCSPISGHKSVSWYQQVLGQGPQFIFQYYEKEERGRGNFPDRFSARQFPNYSSELNVNALLLGDSALYLCASSLVFQETQYFGPGTRLLVL.

This chain connects TRBV6-5 to TRBJ2-7; D perhaps matches TRBD1 (6 bases). V was clipped by 0 bases and J by 1 base, with 10 bases between them. The CDR3 sequence is 15 residues long. CDR1 and CDR2 from the germline V gene are MNHEY and SVGAGI. The CDR3 loop is CASSYSNRASYEQYF. DNA of the CDR3: TGTGCCAGCAGTTACTCGAACAGGGCATCCTACGAGCAGTACTTC.

The rearrangement joins TRBV7-9 to TRBJ1-4, with D maybe TRBD1 (5 bases). The CDR3 runs 19 residues. The ends were cut back, 5 bases at V and 1 base at J, with 23 bases in the middle. Germline V gene sequence: CDR1 SEHNR, CDR2 FQNEAQ (reference sequence). The chain's CDR3 is CASSSYRGSLGVTNEKLFF. CDR3 nucleotides: TGTGCCAGCAGCAGTTACCGGGGCTCGTTGGGTGTAACTAATGAAAAACTGTTTTTT.

In DNA, the CDR3 is TGTGCCAGCAGCTTATATGGGAGGGGGGCCACAGATACGCAGTATTTT. The encoded protein is CASSLYGRGATDTQYF. The chain combines TRBV7-2 with TRBJ2-3; D is perhaps TRBD2 (7 bases). Trimming took off 2 bases at V and 2 bases at J, with 14 bases between the two ends. The germline CDR1 and CDR2 sequences are SGHTA and FQGNSA. CDR3 size: 16 residues.

The V gene is TRBV29-1, the J gene TRBJ1-3; TRBD1 is a possible D gene (5 bases). Per germline, CDR1 SQVTM and CDR2 ANQGSEA. The CDR3 is 13 residues long. V was clipped by 4 bases and J by 0 bases, with 7 bases between them. The CDR3 coding sequence is TGCAGCGTTGGGGGGGGCTCTGGAAACACCATATATTTT. Encoded protein: CSVGGGSGNTIYF.

The genes are TRBV2 and TRBJ1-2, with TRBD1 matching over 7 bases. The CDR3 is 14 residues long. Germline assignment: CDR1 SNHLY and CDR2 FYNNEI. Trimming at V came to 1 base and at J to 2 bases, leaving 1 base not matched to a gene. The CDR3 here is CASSEEGQNYGYTF. CDR3 sequence (DNA): TGTGCCAGCAGTGAAGAGGGACAGAACTATGGCTACACCTTC.

CDR3 DNA: TGTGCCATCAGCGATGCAGGGGATAGCTATGGCTACACCTTC. It encodes CAISDAGDSYGYTF. The rearrangement joins TRBV10-3 to TRBJ1-2; weak D call: TRBD1 (6 bases). CDR3 size: 14 residues. V lost 6 bases and J 4 bases, leaving 15 bases between the germline ends. Looked up from germline, CDR1 is ENHRY and CDR2 is SYGVKD.

The CDR3 DNA sequence: TGCAGCGTTGAAGTAGCCTACGAGCAGTACTTC. Its protein product is CSVEVAYEQYF. The rearrangement uses TRBV29-1 and TRBJ2-7; D is undetermined. The CDR3 spans 11 residues. V lost 1 base and J 2 bases, leaving 3 bases between the germline ends. Germline values: CDR1 SQVTM, CDR2 ANQGSEA.

V is TRBV2 and J is TRBJ2-2; TRBD2 agrees at 11 bases. Germline CDR1 reads SNHLY; CDR2 reads FYNNEI. This CDR3 region has 14 residues. The J segment lost 3 bases and the V segment lost 8 bases, leaving 2 bases of the junction unmatched. The DNA of the CDR3 is TGTGCCAGCTTTAGCGGGAGGGACACCGGGGAGCTGTTTTTT. This codes for CASFSGRDTGELFF.

CDR3 nucleotide sequence: TGTGCCAGCAGTGTGACAAATAAGGTCGAGCAGTACTTC. Encoded protein: CASSVTNKVEQYF. This chain uses TRBV6-1 with TRBJ2-7; no firm D call. Germline V gives CDR1 MNHNS, CDR2 SASEGT. V lost 4 bases to trimming and J lost 6 bases, with 13 bases between them. This CDR3 is 13 amino acids long.

The chain carries TRBV28 and TRBJ1-4, with 7 bases lining up with TRBD1. Looked up from germline, CDR1 is MDHEN and CDR2 is SYDVKM. The CDR3 has 15 amino acids. Trimming took 6 bases from V and 7 from J; bases not matched to a gene: 11. The chain's CDR3 is CASREQGPVVEKLFF. The CDR3 coding sequence is TGTGCCAGCAGGGAACAGGGGCCTGTGGTTGAAAAACTGTTTTTT.

The rearrangement joins TRBV6-1 to TRBJ2-3, with a tentative D call TRBD2 (7 bases). The CDR3 is 17 amino acids. Germline values: CDR1 MNHNS, CDR2 SASEGT. The ends were cut back, 0 bases at V and 1 base at J, with 14 bases in the middle. The DNA for the CDR3 is TGTGCCAGCAGTGAAGCGGGGGGGGCTTGGGGCACAGATACGCAGTATTTT. Translating it yields CASSEAGGAWGTDTQYF.

The CDR3 protein is CAIGPGQGGTDTQYF. DNA for the CDR3: TGTGCCATCGGGCCGGGACAGGGGGGTACAGATACGCAGTATTTT. V gene TRBV10-3 combines with J gene TRBJ2-3; 11 bases fit TRBD1. After removal of 8 bases from V and 3 bases from J, the junction contained 7 bases not matched to a gene. The germline gives CDR1 ENHRY, CDR2 SYGVKD. This CDR3 has 15 amino acids.

The chain joins TRBV18 to TRBJ2-7; 10 bases line up with TRBD2. J lost 6 bases, V lost 6 bases, and 17 bases had no gene match. This CDR3 is 17 amino acids long. The V gene's germline CDR1 is KGHSH and CDR2 LQKENI. Here the CDR3 DNA reads TGTGCCAGCTCGACTGGGACTAGCGAAGCGGTGGGGCCCGAGCAGTACTTC. This translates into CASSTGTSEAVGPEQYF.